The sequence of this T cell receptor beta chain was determined in a study of T cells after yellow fever vaccination. This CDR3 spans 13 amino acids. The germline CDR1 and CDR2 sequences are SEHNR and FQNEAQ (reference sequence). Deletions cut 7 bases from V and 5 bases from J, with 12 bases between. TCRdb called the 5' RACE reads again in MiXCR, with one record for every CDR3 protein. The repertoire holds about 340,000 distinct CDR3 sequences, with around 12% as singletons. This chain uses TRBV7-9 with TRBJ1-5; D not resolved. The sequenced sample was CD4+ T cells sorted from PBMCs, obtained 15 days after the yellow fever booster vaccination. This receptor was obtained from a man aged 18 to 30 who received the YFV17D yellow fever vaccine. CDR3 amino acids: CASTTDGDQPQHF. The CDR3 region has the DNA TGTGCCAGCACCACGGACGGAGATCAGCCCCAGCATTTT.